This TCR beta chain was profiled in a study of blood T cell repertoires in COVID-19. Data came from immunoSEQ multiplex PCR; TCRdb stores just in-frame clones and leaves some out. The profile covers 260,000 or so clones, with over 75% appearing a single time and roughly 8.6% taken by the ten largest. The CDR3 totals 13 residues. Losses at the gene ends were 8 bases for V and 3 bases for J; bases not matched to a gene: 7. Sequencing was performed on peripheral blood. The source of this sequence is a human donor in a cohort sampled during active COVID-19. This chain connects TRBV12-3 or TRBV12-4 to TRBJ2-7; 7 nucleotides agree with TRBD1. CDR3 residues: CASGTEIFYEQYF. For the CDR3, the DNA is TGTGCCAGCGGGACAGAAATCTTCTACGAGCAGTACTTC.